The rows below give T cell receptor beta chains drawn from one sample of a study of T-cell reconstitution after alpha-beta-depleted transplantation in children. TCRdb ran MiXCR on the PCR reads and lists one entry per CDR3 protein. The table shows about 440,000 distinct CDR3 sequences, with around 46% occurring only once. Sequenced here: PBMCs, sampled before TCRalphabeta/CD19-depleted stem cell transplant. These receptors all come from a girl aged 2-10 years with aplastic anemia, due to receive a stem cell transplant. The CDR3 runs from the conserved cysteine through the conserved F or W. Fields, in order: D gene, V gene, J gene, clone size, CDR3 protein, CDR3 DNA. The D gene is left open where the match is weak. Part of the rows lack a size; the others show once, few, many or a class for expanded clones.

d_gene: -; v_gene: TRBV5-1; j_gene: TRBJ2-5; abundance: -; CDR3aa: CASSLVAASGETQYF; CDR3nt: TGCGCCAGCAGCTTGGTGGCCGCTTCGGGAGAGACCCAGTACTTC
d_gene: -; v_gene: TRBV7-6; j_gene: TRBJ1-2; abundance: -; CDR3aa: CASSHMGDAGHGYTF; CDR3nt: TGTGCCAGCAGCCACATGGGGGACGCAGGGCATGGCTACACCTTC
d_gene: -; v_gene: TRBV2; j_gene: TRBJ2-5; abundance: -; CDR3aa: CASSVGDSRETQYF; CDR3nt: TGTGCCAGCAGTGTTGGAGACAGTAGAGAGACCCAGTACTTC
d_gene: -; v_gene: TRBV6-5; j_gene: TRBJ2-1; abundance: many; CDR3aa: CASSYGLAGDEQFF; CDR3nt: TGTGCCAGCAGTTACGGGCTAGCTGGGGATGAGCAGTTCTTC
d_gene: -; v_gene: TRBV15; j_gene: TRBJ2-2; abundance: -; CDR3aa: CATRWGRNTGELFF; CDR3nt: TGTGCCACGCGATGGGGGAGGAACACCGGGGAGCTGTTTTTT
d_gene: -; v_gene: TRBV15; j_gene: TRBJ1-1; abundance: many; CDR3aa: CATSREPNTEAFF; CDR3nt: TGTGCCACCAGCAGAGAGCCGAACACTGAAGCTTTCTTT
d_gene: -; v_gene: TRBV10-3; j_gene: TRBJ2-1; abundance: many; CDR3aa: CATGGYNEQFF; CDR3nt: TGTGCCACCGGAGGGTACAATGAGCAGTTCTTC
d_gene: TRBD2; v_gene: TRBV12-3/TRBV12-4; j_gene: TRBJ2-7; abundance: -; CDR3aa: CASSFTGRGYEQYF; CDR3nt: TGTGCCAGCAGTTTCACTGGGAGGGGCTACGAGCAGTACTTC
d_gene: TRBD1; v_gene: TRBV9; j_gene: TRBJ1-1; abundance: -; CDR3aa: CASSFLQGATEAFF; CDR3nt: TGTGCCAGCAGCTTCCTACAGGGGGCCACTGAAGCTTTCTTT
d_gene: -; v_gene: TRBV6-1; j_gene: TRBJ1-6; abundance: -; CDR3aa: CASSEGGYKSPLHF; CDR3nt: TGTGCCAGCAGTGAAGGGGGATATAAGTCACCCCTCCACTTT
d_gene: -; v_gene: TRBV6-5; j_gene: TRBJ2-5; abundance: -; CDR3aa: CASSYSTGGEKTQYF; CDR3nt: TGTGCCAGCAGTTACTCCACCGGGGGCGAAAAGACCCAGTACTTC
d_gene: TRBD2; v_gene: TRBV5-1; j_gene: TRBJ2-3; abundance: -; CDR3aa: CASRLSGTSTDTQYF; CDR3nt: TGCGCCAGCAGGTTGAGCGGGACTAGCACAGATACGCAGTATTTT
d_gene: TRBD1; v_gene: TRBV5-1; j_gene: TRBJ2-1; abundance: -; CDR3aa: CASSYRDSLGNEQFF; CDR3nt: TGCGCCAGCAGCTACCGGGACAGCCTAGGCAATGAGCAGTTCTTC
d_gene: TRBD1; v_gene: TRBV4-1; j_gene: TRBJ1-1; abundance: many; CDR3aa: CASSPQTGDGRAFF; CDR3nt: TGCGCCAGCAGCCCTCAGACAGGGGACGGTCGTGCTTTCTTT
d_gene: -; v_gene: TRBV7-2; j_gene: TRBJ1-2; abundance: many; CDR3aa: CASDIQGTNYGYTF; CDR3nt: TGTGCCAGCGACATACAGGGAACTAACTATGGCTACACCTTC
d_gene: -; v_gene: TRBV29-1; j_gene: TRBJ2-3; abundance: many; CDR3aa: CSVEDGQGPDTQYF; CDR3nt: TGCAGCGTTGAAGATGGCCAGGGCCCAGATACGCAGTATTTT
d_gene: TRBD1; v_gene: TRBV12-3/TRBV12-4; j_gene: TRBJ2-1; abundance: -; CDR3aa: CASTGQARSSYNEQFF; CDR3nt: TGTGCCAGCACCGGACAGGCGAGAAGCTCCTACAATGAGCAGTTCTTC
d_gene: -; v_gene: TRBV5-6; j_gene: TRBJ1-2; abundance: -; CDR3aa: CASSLRGYGTF; CDR3nt: TGTGCCAGCAGCTTACGGGGGTATGGCACCTTC
d_gene: -; v_gene: TRBV3-1; j_gene: TRBJ2-4; abundance: many; CDR3aa: CASSPKGQRLAKNIQYF; CDR3nt: TGTGCCAGCAGCCCGAAAGGGCAGAGACTAGCCAAAAACATTCAGTACTTC
d_gene: TRBD1; v_gene: TRBV27; j_gene: TRBJ2-5; abundance: many; CDR3aa: CASSLGTAEYF; CDR3nt: TGTGCCAGCAGTCTTGGGACAGCAGAGTACTTC
d_gene: -; v_gene: TRBV7-9; j_gene: TRBJ1-2; abundance: many; CDR3aa: CATPGEPEANYGYTF; CDR3nt: TGTGCCACCCCGGGCGAGCCGGAAGCTAACTATGGCTACACCTTC